This paragraph reports one TCR beta chain. Only one count was recorded for this clonotype. This clone's antigen is unknown. Per-base quality was not reported, and no clone a single base away is much larger than it. Weak support is all one read offers. The library was made by multiplex PCR. The instrument was an Illumina HiSeq 2500. TCRbeta libraries were built by three rounds of nested PCR using primers (Table S4), following protocols modified from ARM-PCR. PCR products of 200-500 bp were gel-excised and purified with the QIAquick gel extraction kit before sequencing. The study's processing was this. Trimmomatic was used to clean the reads, FLASH merged the cleaned reads into complete CDR3 sequences, and MiTCR assigned the sequences to V(D)J germline segments. Clonal diversity was calculated as the inverse Simpson's index using VDJtools. A read counted as productive if the sequence was in-frame and lacked a premature stop codon. TCRdb reanalyzed the raw reads on its own, using fastp at Q25 for trimming and MiXCR for clone calling, and kept in-frame beta chains. Rows matching on CDR3 protein sequence are summarized as one entry with the most common DNA and genes. The V and J calls, along with clone size, are taken from TCRdb and not from the paper's own processing. For this sample there are 130,000 or so distinct CDR3 sequences; 66% appear just once. The ten top clones hold over 10% of the sample.

Bulk unsorted tissue served as the source for RNA extraction, and RNA quality was assessed using a NanoDrop ND-1000 and an Agilent 2100. The donors were newly diagnosed lung cancer patients admitted for thoracic surgery in China from August to November 2014 who had not received prior chemotherapy. Anyone who had undergone radiotherapy or chemotherapy before, or who had another cancer at the same time, was left out of the study. Surgical tissue pieces of 1-2 cm3 were preserved in RNAlater solution and were kept at -80 degrees C until use. CDR1 and CDR2 (PRHDT, FYEKMQ) derive from the germline V gene (reference sequence). Trimming at the junction amounts to 4 bases on V and 3 bases on J, and the germline ends lie 7 bases apart. The cysteine opens and the phenylalanine closes a CDR3 of 14 amino acids. The retained sequence is limited to the CDR3, 42 bases, with the frame set at the first base. This sample is drawn from a study of tumor and adjacent non-tumor tissue in lung cancer (dated by TCRdb to the late 2010s). Background for the entire study: Of the cohort, 12 patients had adenocarcinoma, 2 had squamous cell carcinoma and 1 had small cell lung cancer. The 15 or so patients were aged about 30 to 76 years, included 10 men and 5 women, and had TNM stage I to III disease. A total of some 130 million productive TCRbeta reads were generated by sequencing, corresponding to an average of around 4 million reads per sample. Using bulk TCRbeta repertoires from over twelve lung cancer patients, the study set lung tumor tissue side by side with matched distant non-tumor lung tissue. For each patient, one tumor sample and one normal lung sample were taken, giving about 31 paired specimens that underwent TCRbeta CDR3 sequencing. Here is what the overall study found, with its caveats: Because peripheral blood was not sequenced, blood TCRbeta repertoires in the lung cancer patients of the study were not examined. In normal lung, the top 100 clones accounted for a significantly larger cumulative share of the repertoire than in tumor tissue. Tumor tissue showed significantly greater TCR diversity (inverse Simpson) than normal lung tissue (about 400 vs 180, P = 0.0075, Mann-Whitney U test). Significantly higher TCR diversity was found in younger patients, and higher tumor TCR diversity was associated with shorter overall and disease-free survival. The methods do not name the sequencing platform or mention unique molecular identifiers. With only roughly 14 patients in the cohort, the authors noted that larger samples and more detailed clinical data are needed.

The sequenced sample consisted of lung tumor tissue. This receptor chain uses TRBV13 and TRBJ1-6; the D gene lacks a confident call. The sequence was collected from a man in his thirties or forties with non-small cell lung cancer. The base sequence is TGTGCCAGCAGCTCGAGTTTCTATAATTCACCCCTCCACTTT. The translation is CASSSSFYNSPLHF. This CDR3, with the reference TRBV13 and TRBJ1-6 proteins standing in past its ends, gives the full variable domain AAGVIQSPRHLIKEKRETATLKCYPIPRHDTVYWYQQGPGQDPQFLISFYEKMQSDKGSIPDRFSAQQFSDYHSELNMSSLELGDSALYFCASSSSFYNSPLHFGNGTRLTVT.